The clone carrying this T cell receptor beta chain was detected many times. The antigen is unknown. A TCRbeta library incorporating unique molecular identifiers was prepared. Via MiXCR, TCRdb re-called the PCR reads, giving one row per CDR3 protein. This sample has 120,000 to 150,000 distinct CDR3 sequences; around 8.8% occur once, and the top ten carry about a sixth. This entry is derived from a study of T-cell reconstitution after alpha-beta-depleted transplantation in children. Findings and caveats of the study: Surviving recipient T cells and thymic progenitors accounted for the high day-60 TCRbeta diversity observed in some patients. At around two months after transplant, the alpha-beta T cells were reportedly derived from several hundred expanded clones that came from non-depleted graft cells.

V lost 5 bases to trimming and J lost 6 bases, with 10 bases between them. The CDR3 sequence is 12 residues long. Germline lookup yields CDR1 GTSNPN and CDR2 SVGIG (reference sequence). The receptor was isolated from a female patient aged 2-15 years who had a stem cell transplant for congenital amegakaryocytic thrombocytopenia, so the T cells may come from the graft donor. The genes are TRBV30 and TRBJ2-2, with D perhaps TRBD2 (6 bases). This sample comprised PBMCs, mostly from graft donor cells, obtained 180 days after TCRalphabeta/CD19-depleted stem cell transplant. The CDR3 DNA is TGTGCCTGGGGATGGGGGGCCGGGGAGCTGTTTTTT. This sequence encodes CAWGWGAGELFF. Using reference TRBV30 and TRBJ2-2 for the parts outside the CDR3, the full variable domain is SQTIHQWPATLVQPVGSPLSLECTVEGTSNPNLYWYRQAAGRGLQLLFYSVGIGQISSEVPQNLSASRPQDRQFILSSKKLLLSDSGFYLCAWGWGAGELFFGEGSRLTVL.